This T cell receptor (beta chain) emerged from a study of CD4 T cells in relation to SARS-CoV-2 and coronaviruses. On the study more broadly: TCR beta CDR3s were sequenced after roughly 10-day antigen culture of PBMCs. No peptide or an HIV-1 Nef peptide pool served as negative control. The restricting HLA molecule for shared crossreactive spike epitopes was mapped.

Unexposed donor CD4+ T cells date from about 2011-2018, before the COVID-19 pandemic. The cells were cultured for approximately ten days before CD4+ T cells were isolated. This clone showed up just once. Antigen specificity is unknown. CDR1 is SGHRS and CDR2 is YFSETQ in the germline V gene. This CDR3 has 15 amino acids. Trimming left V 4 bases short and J 6 bases short, with 18 bases between. The table came from immunoSEQ multiplex PCR; TCRdb's copy has only in-frame clones and leaves some out. The repertoire has tens of thousands of clones, 65% to 80% of them found once; the top ten carry 10% to 15%.

The sequencing sample was made of CD4+ T cells from PBMCs, cultured in vitro. V is TRBV5-1 and J is TRBJ2-3, with D possibly matching TRBD1 (5 bases). The clonotype originates from a human donor in good health. The CDR3 DNA follows: TGCGCCAGCAGCCCCCCTCGGGCGGCAGGGGATACGCAGTATTTT. Translated, it gives CASSPPRAAGDTQYF.